What follows is one TCR beta chain and its context. What antigen it recognizes has not been identified. Nothing much larger sits one base from this clone, and base qualities are not available. The donors belonged to the validation cohort of about 110 subjects, which was separate from the approximately 700-subject first cohort. The sample originates from a study of cytomegalovirus exposure and HLA in healthy donors (dated by TCRdb to 2016 to 2017). About the investigation overall: A later analysis indicated that the 120 or so validation repertoires were generated on the platform also employed for the 666 repertoires of the first cohort. The aim of the study was to test whether cataloging public T cell receptors could identify signatures of past pathogen exposure. A separate validation cohort of approximately 120 different subjects was used in addition to the roughly 620-subject first cohort. The study combined high-throughput TCR immunosequencing, statistical association of individual TCRs with disease status, and machine learning to predict cytomegalovirus infection status. Overall study results and their limits: In a later analysis, TCRs clustered in the first cohort were found to also tend to co-occur in the 120 validation repertoires, with around 94% of cluster scores above 0. The authors suggested that the approach could potentially be generalized to other disease states and immunological phenotypes. Most TCR sequences were observed very rarely across donors, whereas some public TCRs were present in many individuals. The study gave a list of 150 to 200 TCR beta chains associated with cytomegalovirus. A few of the identified cytomegalovirus-associated TCR beta chains were confirmed in vitro to be specific for cytomegalovirus antigens. A later analysis had no HLA typing for the validation cohort, so co-occurrence there was scored across all 120 or so repertoires. The classifier was reported to diagnose cytomegalovirus status with high specificity and sensitivity in both the original cohort and the validation cohort.

The germline V gene yields MNHNS for CDR1 and SASEGT for CDR2. Taken from cysteine to phenylalanine, the CDR3 has 16 residues. The sequence is cut down to CDR3 DNA, 48 bases in frame from base 1. The V end loses 1 base and the J end loses 0 bases, and a stretch of 11 bases separates them. Library preparation used the immunoSEQ multiplex PCR assay. On the study's bioinformatics: To diagnose cytomegalovirus status from the catalog of TCR beta chain sequences, a statistical classification framework was built. Here the immuneACCESS table is served through TCRdb, limited to in-frame sequences with V and J called. Missing clones are a known gap in these copies; in checked studies unresolved V genes cover under half, and the rest lacks a known reason. The V and J calls and the clone size are those of that table, but D and trimming were determined from the DNA. This sample lists about 220,000 clones; roughly 84% were detected once. The ten largest clones capture about an eighth of the sample.

Source material: PBMCs. The chain employs TRBV6-1 and TRBJ2-3; the D segment is perhaps TRBD1 or TRBD2, each sharing 7 matched bases. This clonotype was obtained from a woman in her twenties or thirties in good health and CMV-seropositive. CDR3 reads: CASSEVGGGSTDTQYF. The nucleotide sequence is given as TGTGCCAGCAGTGAAGTGGGAGGGGGCAGCACAGATACGCAGTATTTT.